Each of the 9 T cell receptor beta chains below was sequenced from the same sample in a study of Ad26.COV2.S vaccination and SARS-CoV-2 variants. The assay was immunoSEQ multiplex PCR, and TCRdb's table has in-frame clones only and misses some. The sample holds some 450,000 clones, 90% seen once. Treatment noted: approximately 18 received Ad26.COV2.S at low or high dose, single or two shots; a few received placebo; per-sample allocation not given. It was on day 63 after the first vaccine or placebo injection that samples were taken. The sample was peripheral blood, taken in a trial of Ad26.COV2.S vaccine versus placebo. The origin of the receptors is a person aged 18-60 years who received the Ad26.COV2.S COVID-19 vaccine or a placebo.

V and J are TRBV27 and TRBJ1-1, with 7 bases identical to TRBD1. The junction had 10 bases not matched to a gene; V was cut back by 5 bases and J by 1 base. There are 16 residues in the CDR3. Germline V gene data show CDR1 as MNHEY and CDR2 as SMNVEV (reference sequence). The CDR3 DNA follows: TGTGCCAGCAGTCTAACAGGGGACCCTAGGAACACTGAAGCTTTCTTT. Translated: CASSLTGDPRNTEAFF.

The gene calls are TRBV5-6 and TRBJ2-5; D gene ambiguous. Trimming stripped 1 base from V and 3 bases from J, with 13 bases between. Germline V gene data show CDR1 as SGHDT and CDR2 as YYEEEE. The CDR3 spans 15 residues. CDR3 residues: CASSLSGFREETQYF. The CDR3 region has the DNA TGTGCCAGCAGCTTGTCCGGGTTTCGGGAAGAGACCCAGTACTTC.

About this clone: The same CDR3 can be traced to other DNA sequences in this sample. This chain joins TRBV28 and TRBJ2-3; D remains ambiguous. This CDR3 spans 11 amino acids. Per germline, CDR1 MDHEN and CDR2 SYDVKM. V lost 5 bases and J 3 bases, leaving 3 bases between the germline ends. CDR3: CASSLTDTQYF. CDR3 coding DNA: TGTGCCAGCAGTCTTACAGATACGCAGTATTTT.

This rearrangement joins TRBV28 to TRBJ1-6; D remains unclear. The germline V gene encodes CDR1 MDHEN and CDR2 SYDVKM. The CDR3 has 13 residues. Between the trimmed V and J ends, which lost 7 bases and 4 bases, there was a span of 8 bases. This chain's CDR3 is CASKSIYNSPLHF. The CDR3 region has the DNA TGTGCCAGCAAGTCCATATATAATTCACCCCTCCACTTT.

This clone showed up just a few times. The chain is built from TRBV5-5 and TRBJ2-7; the D gene is possibly TRBD1 (6 bases). This CDR3 is 14 amino acids long. Trimming pared 2 bases from V and 7 bases from J, leaving 16 bases between. The germline CDR1 and CDR2 sequences are SGHKS and YYEKEE (reference sequence). This chain's CDR3 is CASSFGGGQSEQYF. DNA for the CDR3: TGTGCCAGCAGCTTTGGTGGGGGCCAGTCTGAGCAGTACTTC.

The chain combines TRBV10-3 with TRBJ2-1; D unresolved. Trimming took 0 bases from V and 8 from J, leaving 14 bases between them. The CDR3 length is 15 residues. Germline CDR1 reads ENHRY; CDR2 reads SYGVKD. The CDR3: CAISESGTASDEQFF. The DNA of the CDR3 is TGTGCCATCAGTGAGTCGGGAACCGCTTCCGATGAGCAGTTCTTC.

This sequence joins TRBV6-6 and TRBJ2-7; TRBD2 aligns across 8 bases. Germline CDR1 and CDR2: MNHNY and SVGAGI (reference sequence). J lost 5 bases, V lost 4 bases, and 7 bases had no gene match. CDR3 length equals 14 residues. CDR3 in DNA: TGTGCCAGCAGTTCGAGCGGGAGACCCCACGAGCAGTACTTC. It yields the protein CASSSSGRPHEQYF.

The chain combines TRBV7-9 with TRBJ2-3, with 8 bases that match TRBD1. The CDR3 runs to 15 residues. Germline CDR1 reads SEHNR; CDR2 reads FQNEAQ (reference sequence). V was pared by 4 bases and J by 3 bases, with 6 bases of the junction left unmatched. CDR3 DNA: TGTGCCAGCAGCTCGCAACAGGGGGTAACAGATACGCAGTATTTT. Translated: CASSSQQGVTDTQYF. Full variable domain (remainder filled in from reference TRBV7-9 and TRBJ2-3): DTGVSQNPRHKITKRGQNVTFRCDPISEHNRLYWYRQTLGQGPEFLTYFQNEAQLEKSRLLSDRFSAERPKGSFSTLEIQRTEQGDSAMYLCASSSQQGVTDTQYFGPGTRLTVL.

This rearrangement joins TRBV28 to TRBJ2-4, with a weak D call TRBD1 (5 bases). CDR1 is MDHEN and CDR2 is SYDVKM in the germline V gene. Trimming removed 1 base from V and 0 bases from J, with 19 bases in between. The CDR3 totals 19 residues. CDR3 loop: CASSLSRARIIIAKNIQYF. The DNA for the CDR3 is TGTGCCAGCAGTTTATCCAGGGCGAGGATTATAATAGCCAAAAACATTCAGTACTTC.